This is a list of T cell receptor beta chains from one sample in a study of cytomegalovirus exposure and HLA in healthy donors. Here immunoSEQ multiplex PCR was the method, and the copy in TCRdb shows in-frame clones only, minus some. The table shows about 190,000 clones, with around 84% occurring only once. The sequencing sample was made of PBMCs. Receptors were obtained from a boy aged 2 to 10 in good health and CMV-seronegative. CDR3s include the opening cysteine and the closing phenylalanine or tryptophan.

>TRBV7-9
CSSSPTPGLASGAYEQYF
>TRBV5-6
CASSLEVGHIQYF
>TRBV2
CASSPRTGVNTEAFF
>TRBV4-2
CASSQDPSAGETQYF
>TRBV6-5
CASTRTGRGYTF
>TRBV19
CASGGRGGMNTEAFF
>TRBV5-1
CASSRGVTGGVPGRIYEQYF
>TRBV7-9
CASSFGDGELFF
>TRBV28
CASNSGATGLHEKLFF
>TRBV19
CASSYWGGTDTQYF
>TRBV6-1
CASSAPDRGAIYGYTF
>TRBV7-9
CASSWPGTSGKSTDTQYF
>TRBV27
CAVGWQGGRGETQYF
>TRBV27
CASSFRTGGGGYTF
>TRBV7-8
CASSPREGTGNEKLFF
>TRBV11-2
CASSQDRLNTEAFF
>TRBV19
CASSIIAAGGSNEQFF
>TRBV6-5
CASSWDGSSYNEQFF
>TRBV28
CASSFPGPQHF
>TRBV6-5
CASSYRGTGGNEQFF
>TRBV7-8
CASGPGGTGGYTF
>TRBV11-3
CASSLRPGNTGELFF
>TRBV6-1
CASSEAGGWNYGYTF
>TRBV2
CASSDLNSGSNEQYF
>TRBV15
CAASREHYTDTQYF
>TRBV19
CASSIELDSYEQYF
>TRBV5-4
CASSAYDKWETQYF
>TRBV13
CASSLPSFIDEQFF
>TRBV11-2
CASSQGANVLTF
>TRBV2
CASSPGTGGSPLHF
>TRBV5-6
CASSLRQSPLHF
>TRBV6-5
CASTYGGAGNTIYF
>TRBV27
CASSFRWGLNTGELFF
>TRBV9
CASSPSGLSSYNEQFF
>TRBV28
CASSHWTSGGYEQYF
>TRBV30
CAWDYSNQPQHF
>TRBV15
CATSRDRTSGRGDTQYF
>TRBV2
CASSEGPYQETQYF
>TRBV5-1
CASSLGGTSDGGELFF
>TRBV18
CASSPGQENIQYF
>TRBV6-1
CASSEVSVISGNTIYF
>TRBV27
CASGRGGTQYF
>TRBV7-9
CSSSLGTGSETQYF
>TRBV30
CAWSVRGINQPQHF
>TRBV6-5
CASKDRVAGELFF
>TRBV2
CASRNRGRRTQYF
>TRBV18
CASSPVSGGRYNEQFF
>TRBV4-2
CASSLTSGGSSYNEQFF
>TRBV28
CASTPTGSLPPAFF
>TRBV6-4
CASSDSSGTYNEQFF
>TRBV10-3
CAISDPGRVYEQYF
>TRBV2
CASSVGAENQPQHF
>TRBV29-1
CSGRLAGGVYNEQFF
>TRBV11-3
CASSYSGEWAGELFF
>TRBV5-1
CASSSNRGSTDTQYF